This is a list of T cell receptor beta chains from one sample in a study of OX40 agonist ivuxolimab in advanced cancers. Using immunoSEQ multiplex PCR, the repertoire was profiled, and TCRdb retains in-frame clones only, with some absent. Found here are some 69,000 clones, 80% to 90% of them singletons; the top ten hold around 4.1%. The sample in question was CD4+ or CD8+ T cells sorted from blood, obtained in a trial of the OX40 agonist ivuxolimab. Receptors were obtained from an adult with an advanced solid tumor such as melanoma, head and neck, liver or kidney cancer. The CDR3 runs from the conserved cysteine through the conserved F or W. Fields, in order: CDR3 protein, V gene, D gene, J gene. A D gene is named only where the DNA matches it firmly.

CDR3 protein: CASSEGPKEEQYF; V gene: TRBV10-1; D gene: -; J gene: TRBJ2-7
CDR3 protein: CASSQQGAINTIYF; V gene: TRBV11-3; D gene: TRBD1; J gene: TRBJ1-3
CDR3 protein: CALMGGDYGYTF; V gene: TRBV30; D gene: -; J gene: TRBJ1-2
CDR3 protein: CASSRSGTGLGF; V gene: TRBV28; D gene: TRBD1; J gene: TRBJ1-6
CDR3 protein: CASTRGPEETQYF; V gene: TRBV9; D gene: -; J gene: TRBJ2-5
CDR3 protein: CASSLYVGGYEQYF; V gene: TRBV28; D gene: -; J gene: TRBJ2-7
CDR3 protein: CASSLGTGIYNEQFF; V gene: TRBV18; D gene: TRBD1; J gene: TRBJ2-1
CDR3 protein: CASNMGRLYEQYF; V gene: TRBV6-1; D gene: -; J gene: TRBJ2-7
CDR3 protein: CASSLDGGAGREQYF; V gene: TRBV7-2; D gene: TRBD2; J gene: TRBJ2-7
CDR3 protein: CASSFAASSTDTQYF; V gene: TRBV5-1; D gene: -; J gene: TRBJ2-3
CDR3 protein: CASSPRLAGMNTEAFF; V gene: TRBV18; D gene: -; J gene: TRBJ1-1
CDR3 protein: CASSQTSGTTDTQYF; V gene: TRBV7-7; D gene: TRBD2; J gene: TRBJ2-3
CDR3 protein: CASSQPGESNEQYF; V gene: TRBV19; D gene: -; J gene: TRBJ2-7
CDR3 protein: CASRSNRENEQFF; V gene: TRBV27; D gene: -; J gene: TRBJ2-1
CDR3 protein: CAWRPGGSIYEQYF; V gene: TRBV30; D gene: TRBD1; J gene: TRBJ2-7
CDR3 protein: CASSGFGSLYEQYF; V gene: TRBV6-5; D gene: -; J gene: TRBJ2-7
CDR3 protein: CASSLDSVTDTQYF; V gene: TRBV5-1; D gene: -; J gene: TRBJ2-3
CDR3 protein: CASSPMERGTEAFF; V gene: TRBV18; D gene: -; J gene: TRBJ1-1
CDR3 protein: CASSLDPRGSYEQYF; V gene: TRBV5-4; D gene: -; J gene: TRBJ2-7
CDR3 protein: CASSRLAGGPTGYGQYF; V gene: TRBV5-4; D gene: TRBD2; J gene: TRBJ2-7
CDR3 protein: CASTFSGTFGEQYF; V gene: TRBV6-6; D gene: -; J gene: TRBJ2-7
CDR3 protein: CASRQAGGSYNEQFF; V gene: TRBV9; D gene: TRBD2; J gene: TRBJ2-1